This TCR beta chain was documented in a study of glioma-infiltrating T cells after dendritic cell vaccination. Noted time point: after dendritic cell vaccination, including at tumor progression/relapse. Patients had residual fresh-frozen tumor tissue and more than two years of survival data. No glioblastoma patient carried an isocitrate dehydrogenase mutation. Clones were read by immunoSEQ multiplex PCR, and TCRdb kept only the in-frame ones, dropping some. The table records under 30,000 clones, about 90% of them present only once. This CDR3 has 14 amino acids. V shed 4 bases, J shed 3 bases, and the junction held 6 bases outside the gene matches. The germline CDR1 and CDR2 sequences are SGHRS and YFSETQ.

Source: blood, taken after dendritic cell vaccination. This TCR came from a human donor with glioblastoma. The chain is built from TRBV5-1 and TRBJ1-2, with 7 bases fitting TRBD1. Here the CDR3 reads CASSVSQGDYGYTF. DNA for the CDR3: TGCGCCAGCAGCGTTTCTCAGGGGGACTATGGCTACACCTTC.